This T cell receptor beta chain is drawn from a study of identical twins. TCRdb reprocessed the 5' RACE reads with MiXCR, giving one entry per CDR3 protein. The table has a few hundred thousand distinct CDR3 sequences, roughly 9% seen once; the top ten hold under 7.5%. The length of the CDR3 is 16 residues. With V trimmed by 0 bases and J by 5 bases, 8 bases remained unmatched. CDR1 is LGHNA, CDR2 YSLEER, per germline. This clonotype was picked up a small number of times. The sample was also reused in another study, on yellow fever vaccine responses in identical twins.

This TCR was sampled from a woman aged 18 to 35 in good health. The sequenced material came from CD8+ T cells sorted from blood. The gene calls are TRBV4-3 and TRBJ2-5, with 8 bases fitting TRBD2. The CDR3 sequence: CASSQDAREAAETQYF. Here the CDR3 DNA reads TGCGCCAGCAGCCAAGACGCGCGGGAGGCCGCCGAGACCCAGTACTTC.